The 18 T cell receptor beta chains in this list originate from one sample, sequenced in a study of cytotoxic CD8 clonotypes in ibrutinib-treated CLL. The data were produced by immunoSEQ multiplex PCR, yet TCRdb's version contains in-frame clones alone and is incomplete. The table records some 200,000 clones, over 60% of them present only once. This specimen consisted of PBMCs, obtained after 24 months of ibrutinib treatment. The receptors shown here come from a human donor with chronic lymphocytic leukemia.

The rearrangement links TRBV6-6 to TRBJ2-1; tentatively, D is TRBD2 (7 bases). Deletions cut 0 bases from V and 8 bases from J, with 14 bases between. This CDR3 comprises 15 residues. Germline V lookup: CDR1 MNHNY, CDR2 SVGAGI (reference sequence). In DNA, the CDR3 is TGTGCCAGCAGTTACTCTGGCGGGGGCTTGTATGAGCAGTTCTTC. Amino acid sequence: CASSYSGGGLYEQFF.

The rearrangement links TRBV9 to TRBJ2-7; TRBD2 matches at 13 bases. Trimming at V came to 2 bases and at J to 0 bases, leaving 2 bases not matched to a gene. This CDR3 has 16 amino acids. Germline CDR1 reads SGDLS; CDR2 reads YYNGEE. The CDR3 DNA reads TGTGCCAGCAGCGTGGGGACTAGCGGGACCTCCTACGAGCAGTACTTC. It is translated as CASSVGTSGTSYEQYF.

The chain combines TRBV7-6 with TRBJ2-7, with D possibly matching TRBD1 (5 bases). There are 16 residues in the CDR3. The V gene lost 4 bases and the J gene lost 6 bases, with 22 bases spanning the gap. CDR1 and CDR2 from the germline V gene are SGHVS and FNYEAQ. CDR3 nucleotide sequence: TGTGCCAGCAGCTCCCAAGGACGCGGTGTAAGGGGCGAGCAGTACTTC. It is translated as CASSSQGRGVRGEQYF.

The chain couples TRBV7-3 to TRBJ2-1; the D gene is possibly TRBD1 (6 bases). With 3 bases removed from V and 10 bases from J, the gap between germline ends came to 13 bases. Per the germline V gene, CDR1 is SGHTA and CDR2 is FQGTGA. The CDR3 covers 13 residues. In nucleotides, the CDR3 is TGTGCCAGCAGCTTCTCGAGCCAGGGGGAGCAGTTCTTC. It encodes CASSFSSQGEQFF.

CDR3: CASSPPTNLYEQYF. DNA for the CDR3: TGTGCCAGCAGCCCCCCCACCAATCTCTACGAGCAGTACTTC. The chain couples TRBV7-9 to TRBJ2-7; D remains unclear. CDR3 length: 14 residues. V was trimmed by 5 bases and J by 3 bases, leaving 14 bases between them. Germline V gene data show CDR1 as SEHNR and CDR2 as FQNEAQ (reference sequence).

The rearrangement links TRBV18 to TRBJ1-5, with D possibly being TRBD1 (6 bases). There are 13 residues in the CDR3. V was shortened by 6 bases and J by 6 bases, with 12 bases between the two germline ends. Germline V lookup: CDR1 KGHSH, CDR2 LQKENI. CDR3: CASSPGAGQPQHF. CDR3 sequence (DNA): TGTGCCAGCTCCCCGGGGGCTGGTCAGCCCCAGCATTTT.

The V and J genes are TRBV30 and TRBJ2-1; 9 bases map to TRBD2. Germline V gene lookup returns CDR1 GTSNPN and CDR2 SVGIG (reference sequence). After removal of 0 bases from V and 5 bases from J, the junction contained 5 bases not matched to a gene. The CDR3 consists of 15 residues. Written as DNA, the CDR3 is TGTGCCTGGAGTGTACTTCTAGCGGGAAACAATGAGCAGTTCTTC. Amino acid sequence: CAWSVLLAGNNEQFF.

This clone was counted between two and nine times. The genes are TRBV9 and TRBJ2-1, with TRBD1 matching 9 bases. The trim removed 0 bases at V and 10 bases at J, leaving 5 bases unmatched. Per the germline V gene, CDR1 is SGDLS and CDR2 is YYNGEE. The CDR3 extends over 14 amino acids. This CDR3 reads CASSVESGTGEQFF. CDR3 nucleotides: TGTGCCAGCAGCGTAGAGAGTGGGACAGGGGAGCAGTTCTTC.

This clone was seen more than once but under ten times. CDR3 nucleotide sequence: TGTGCCAGCAGCTTAACAGCTAGCACAGATACGCAGTATTTT. Translated: CASSLTASTDTQYF. The chain recombines TRBV7-9 with TRBJ2-3, with unresolved D. V lost 2 bases and J lost 0, with 6 bases in between. The CDR3 totals 14 residues. Germline values: CDR1 SEHNR, CDR2 FQNEAQ (reference sequence).

This clone came up many times. The chain uses TRBV5-6 and TRBJ2-7; 7 bases are a match to TRBD1. V gave up 0 bases and J gave up 1 base; unmatched junction bases: 1. This CDR3 comprises 14 residues. Per the germline V gene, CDR1 is SGHDT and CDR2 is YYEEEE. As DNA, the CDR3 is TGTGCCAGCAGCTTGGAGGGACAGTCCTACGAGCAGTACTTC. Translating it yields CASSLEGQSYEQYF.

This clone was seen just once. The chain joins TRBV21-1 to TRBJ2-7; TRBD1, the D gene given by the table, was not confirmed from the DNA. TRBV21-1 constitutes a pseudogene. The CDR3 has 15 amino acids. The CDR3 here is CASSKGHRGRYEQYF. The CDR3 DNA reads TGTGCCAGCAGCAAGGGACATAGGGGGCGATACGAGCAGTACTTC.

The J gene is TRBJ1-5, the V gene TRBV6-5, with 8 bases fitting TRBD1. Unmatched junction bases numbered 9, after V lost 6 bases and J lost 8 bases. Germline CDR1 reads MNHEY; CDR2 reads SVGAGI. The length of the CDR3 is 14 residues. CDR3 loop: CASRPDRGFEPQHF. CDR3 coding DNA: TGTGCCAGCAGGCCAGACAGGGGTTTTGAGCCCCAGCATTTT.

The rearrangement joins TRBV7-9 to TRBJ1-5; maybe TRBD1 (5 bases). Trimming pared 0 bases from V and 6 bases from J, leaving 6 bases between. The CDR3 length is 13 residues. CDR1 and CDR2 (germline): SEHNR, FQNEAQ (reference sequence). CDR3 nucleotide sequence: TGTGCCAGCAGCTTAGCGGGGGGTCAGCCCCAGCATTTT. It yields the protein CASSLAGGQPQHF.

This clone has more than one count but fewer than ten. The rearrangement links TRBV7-9 to TRBJ2-1, with D perhaps being TRBD1 or TRBD2 (6 bases each). V was pared by 3 bases and J by 3 bases, with 12 bases between. CDR3 length: 15 residues. Germline assignment: CDR1 SEHNR and CDR2 FQNEAQ (reference sequence). Here the CDR3 DNA reads TGTGCCAGCAGCTTGCAGGGGAGGAGCTACAATGAGCAGTTCTTC. Translated: CASSLQGRSYNEQFF. Based on the CDR3 plus reference TRBV7-9 and TRBJ2-1, the full variable domain is DTGVSQNPRHKITKRGQNVTFRCDPISEHNRLYWYRQTLGQGPEFLTYFQNEAQLEKSRLLSDRFSAERPKGSFSTLEIQRTEQGDSAMYLCASSLQGRSYNEQFFGPGTRLTVL.

About this clone: The junction and the germline gene differ at one end; a read error may be behind it. The chain combines TRBV14 with TRBJ2-6; no firm D call. This CDR3 is 17 amino acids long. Germline assignment: CDR1 SGHDN and CDR2 FVKESK. CDR3 region: CASSQGPQFSRANVLTF. The CDR3 DNA sequence: TGTGCCAGCAGCCAAGGCCCACAGTTCTCTAGGGCCAACGTCCTGACTTTC.

The V gene is TRBV9, the J gene TRBJ1-1; TRBD1 might be the D (5 bases). The CDR3 is 15 residues long. Germline V gives CDR1 SGDLS, CDR2 YYNGEE. Trimming stripped 0 bases from V and 3 bases from J, with 12 bases between. CDR3 sequence (DNA): TGTGCCAGCAGCGTAGTGAGGGGTGGGGACACTGAAGCTTTCTTT. Translated, it gives CASSVVRGGDTEAFF.

This clone was seen a few times. J is TRBJ2-3 and V is TRBV7-2; D unclear. CDR1 is SGHTA, CDR2 FQGNSA, per germline. V lost 1 base and J 6 bases, leaving 14 bases between the germline ends. There are 15 residues in the CDR3. The CDR3: CASSLGVGIADTQYF. The CDR3 DNA sequence: TGTGCCAGCAGCTTAGGGGTCGGAATCGCGGATACGCAGTATTTT.

V gene TRBV29-1 combines with J gene TRBJ1-2; the D gene is possibly TRBD1 (6 bases). Germline-derived CDR1 and CDR2 are SQVTM and ANQGSEA. The length of the CDR3 is 15 residues. V was trimmed by 3 bases and J by 4 bases, leaving 18 bases between them. The CDR3, as DNA: TGCAGCGTTGACAATAGACAGGCCACTACCTATGGCTACACCTTC. This gives the protein CSVDNRQATTYGYTF.